This T cell receptor beta chain is from a study of blood T cell repertoires in COVID-19. At the level of the study: Sites in the United States, Italy and Spain provided acute and convalescent COVID-19 samples. From T cells, B-cell-depleted T cells, or PBMCs came the material, which was cDNA or gDNA.

The CDR3 has 18 amino acids. Germline CDR1 reads MNHEY; CDR2 reads SMNVEV (reference sequence). V shed 0 bases and J 3 bases; nucleotides not matched to a gene: 11. Authors' methods: From reference gene primer amplification, estimates of nucleated cell counts were derived. TCRdb's table, derived via immunoSEQ multiplex PCR, lists solely in-frame clones and lacks some. That table gives V, J and clone size, and the DNA gave D and trimming. The sample records approximately 310,000 clones, about nine tenths being singletons. This receptor was obtained from a man aged 45-65 years with active or convalescent COVID-19. The rearrangement uses TRBV27 and TRBJ2-4; 7 bases fit TRBD2. Specimen: peripheral blood. CDR3 bases: TGTGCCAGCAGTTTATCGTTTAGTACTAGCGTCAGCAAAAACATTCAGTACTTC. Translation gives CASSLSFSTSVSKNIQYF.